Presented here are 3 T cell receptor beta chains from one specimen sequenced in a study of CXCR3-negative and CXCR3-positive naive CD8 T cells. UMI-labeled 5' RACE yielded the TRB cDNA libraries. For each CDR3 protein, TCRdb gives one entry from its re-call of the 5' RACE reads, without DNA. The repertoire table contains 90,000 to 100,000 distinct CDR3 sequences. The sample taken for sequencing was naive CXCR3- CD8+ T cells from blood. The subset: CD45RO-CCR7+CD27+CD95- naive CD8+ T cells lacking CXCR3 (TNR3-). All receptors come from a human donor in good health. Some clones in this sample may be carry-over from other donors' samples.

The gene calls are TRBV20-1 and TRBJ1-1; lacking DNA, the TRBD1 call made by TCRdb goes unchecked. CDR1 is DFQATT, CDR2 SNEGSKA, per germline (reference sequence). This CDR3 has 13 amino acids. The CDR3 is CSALGTGAYEAFF.

This rearrangement joins TRBV9 to TRBJ2-2; TCRdb calls TRBD1, which cannot be checked without DNA. The CDR3 runs 17 residues. Per the germline V gene, CDR1 is SGDLS and CDR2 is YYNGEE. CDR3 loop: CASSVGGTGGNTGELFF.

This chain uses TRBV6-5 with TRBJ2-1; TCRdb's D call of TRBD1 is untestable without DNA. CDR3 length: 15 residues. CDR1 and CDR2 (germline): MNHEY, SVGAGI. The CDR3 sequence: CASSWGTGGYNEQFF.